Listed below are T cell receptor beta chains from one sample, sequenced in a study of beta chain features in type 1 diabetes. Method: immunoSEQ multiplex PCR; TCRdb's copy keeps in-frame clones and lacks some. The table includes some 190,000 clones, roughly 8% detected once. The sample comprised central memory CD4+ T cells from blood. The receptors derive from a woman between 35 and 50 years old with type 1 diabetes. CDR3s include the opening cysteine and the closing phenylalanine or tryptophan. Each record gives: J gene, V gene, CDR3 protein.

>TRBJ2-1|TRBV12-5
CASGLPVASHDNEQFF
>TRBJ1-1|TRBV18
CASSPTTEAFF
>TRBJ2-7|TRBV5-1
CASSPDTDNYEQYF
>TRBJ2-1|TRBV6-1
CASRRGPDNEQFF
>TRBJ2-4|TRBV4-1
CASSQDPGGSVKNIQYF
>TRBJ2-1|TRBV13
CASSFRDRGHNEQFF
>TRBJ2-1|TRBV28
CASNPQAGAYNEQFF
>TRBJ2-7|TRBV7-9
CASSFPGGVYEQYF
>TRBJ2-7|TRBV7-6
CASGESSYEQYF
>TRBJ2-1|TRBV14
CASSQDGPGQGKDEQFF
>TRBJ2-7|TRBV29-1
CSVRQLNEQYF
>TRBJ2-7|TRBV6-5
CATRPGQGYEQYF
>TRBJ2-5|TRBV9
CASSVRGGGETQYF
>TRBJ1-1|TRBV10-3
CAISEGEQGYPEAFF
>TRBJ2-3|TRBV7-2
CASSLAGPSTDTQYF
>TRBJ2-1|TRBV5-1
CASSLGGRAGDEQFF
>TRBJ2-4|TRBV5-1
CASSLDGEGGIQYF
>TRBJ2-7|TRBV14
CASSRRLAYEQYF
>TRBJ2-3|TRBV15
CATSRDPGGGADTQYF
>TRBJ1-5|TRBV2
CASKRQVGNQPQHF
>TRBJ2-2|TRBV19
CASSPTGQAGELFF
>TRBJ2-7|TRBV9
CASSATATSGSLEQYF
>TRBJ1-3|TRBV18
CASSPPQGATGNTIYF
>TRBJ2-7|TRBV25-1
CASSEGGGAVYEQYF
>TRBJ1-4|TRBV6-5
CASSPRGQGQKLFF
>TRBJ2-1|TRBV7-3
CASSSSGQGSYNEQFF
>TRBJ1-6|TRBV4-1
CASTTSNPGQGGSPLHF
>TRBJ1-6|TRBV6-6
CASSTDTDRPLHF
>TRBJ2-1|TRBV27
CASSSYRDNEQFF
>TRBJ2-3|TRBV25-1
CASRENPGQGAGDTQYF
>TRBJ2-5|TRBV4-1
CASSPLGGRSRETQYF
>TRBJ2-1|TRBV9
CASSVTDSADEQFF
>TRBJ2-1|TRBV19
CASSQRQGYNEQFF
>TRBJ2-7|TRBV4-1
CASSQDPYMTYEQYF
>TRBJ1-4|TRBV5-1
CASSGGQGTEKLFF
>TRBJ2-7|TRBV7-9
CASSLVTYEQYF
>TRBJ2-4|TRBV28
CASSPRTSGAKNIQYF
>TRBJ1-5|TRBV4-2
CASSQAFRTGNQPQHF
>TRBJ2-3|TRBV9
CASSPGTITGDTQYF
>TRBJ1-1|TRBV29-1
CSVVARQGTMNTEAFF